Shown below are 21 T cell receptor beta chains from a single sample sequenced in a study of neurological immune-mediated disorders. TCRdb independently ran MiXCR on the 5' RACE reads; one entry per CDR3 protein. The profile covers tens of thousands of distinct CDR3 sequences, with approximately 10% appearing a single time and more than 1.5% taken by the ten largest. Source material: PBMCs. The receptors here all came from a middle-aged man in good health.

The V and J genes are TRBV19 and TRBJ2-1; no definite D call. CDR1 is LNHDA, CDR2 SQIVND, per germline (reference sequence). The CDR3 extends over 16 amino acids. Trimming pared 5 bases from V and 0 bases from J, leaving 14 bases between. The CDR3 sequence: CASSHNHASSYNEQFF. The CDR3 nucleotides read TGTGCCAGTAGTCACAATCACGCGAGCTCCTACAATGAGCAGTTCTTC.

At least ten counts were recorded for this clonotype. The chain couples TRBV15 to TRBJ2-5; D remains ambiguous. Germline CDR1 LNHNV, CDR2 YYDKDF (reference sequence). V was shortened by 0 bases and J by 4 bases, with 9 bases between the two germline ends. CDR3 length equals 14 residues. As DNA, the CDR3 is TGTGCCACCAGCAGAGAGGGTTTCCTAGAGACCCAGTACTTC. The encoded protein is CATSREGFLETQYF.

In this sample, this clonotype turned up once. The chain is built from TRBV3-1 and TRBJ1-1; D not resolved. Trimming cost V 4 bases and J 6 bases, with 9 bases left between them. The CDR3 covers 12 residues. The germline V gene has CDR1 LGHDT and CDR2 YNNKEL (reference sequence). CDR3 bases: TGTGCCAGCAGCCCGGGCGGGCCTGAAGCTTTCTTT. Its translation is CASSPGGPEAFF.

This clonotype was detected ten times or more. The chain joins TRBV20-1 to TRBJ1-5, with 8 bases that match TRBD1. CDR3 length: 12 residues. The germline CDR1 and CDR2 sequences are DFQATT and SNEGSKA (reference sequence). With 4 bases clipped from V and 7 bases from J, the junction kept 3 bases outside the gene matches. The CDR3 region is CSATGGGQPQHF. In DNA form, the CDR3 reads TGCAGTGCTACAGGGGGCGGCCAGCCCCAGCATTTT.

This clonotype has ten or more counts. This chain uses TRBV10-3 with TRBJ1-2; D might be TRBD1 (6 bases). Trimming stripped 6 bases from V and 6 bases from J, with 14 bases between. This CDR3 has 13 amino acids. Germline V lookup: CDR1 ENHRY, CDR2 SYGVKD. The CDR3 region is CAIRTGQTDGYTF. The CDR3 region has the DNA TGTGCCATCAGGACAGGTCAAACTGATGGCTACACCTTC.

Concerning this clonotype: A much more abundant neighbour one base away suggests this may be a read error. The V call is TRBV18, the J call TRBJ2-5; the match to TRBD2 covers 14 bases. Trimming cost V 5 bases and J 5 bases; bases outside gene matches: 7. The CDR3 covers 16 residues. Germline lookup yields CDR1 KGHSH and CDR2 LQKENI. The CDR3: CASSKGLAGEEETQYF. CDR3 DNA sequence: TGTGCCAGCTCAAAGGGACTAGCGGGAGAGGAGGAGACCCAGTACTTC.

The V call is TRBV29-1, the J call TRBJ2-1; no definite D call. Germline V gives CDR1 SQVTM, CDR2 ANQGSEA. The CDR3 consists of 11 residues. Between the trimmed V and J ends, which lost 7 bases and 4 bases, there was a span of 8 bases. The CDR3 DNA reads as TGCAGCGCTTCCGGGTACAATGAGCAGTTCTTC. Protein product: CSASGYNEQFF.

This clonotype was picked up a small number of times. This chain connects TRBV20-1 to TRBJ2-3; 8 bases line up with TRBD2. Germline loops: CDR1 DFQATT, CDR2 SNEGSKA (reference sequence). The CDR3 is 16 residues long. After removal of 6 bases from V and 4 bases from J, the junction contained 15 bases not matched to a gene. The CDR3, as DNA: TGCAGTGCGGATGTTAGCGGGGAACCTTCCCCAGATACGCAGTATTTT. Translated: CSADVSGEPSPDTQYF.

This clonotype was counted ten times or more. The chain joins TRBV6-5 to TRBJ2-1; TRBD2 agrees at 9 bases. Germline assignment: CDR1 MNHEY and CDR2 SVGAGI. This CDR3 has 17 residues. Trimming took 2 bases from V and 6 from J; bases not matched to a gene: 11. DNA of the CDR3: TGTGCCAGCAGTTACGGGTTGGCCAGCGGGAGGATCAATGAGCAGTTCTTC. This encodes CASSYGLASGRINEQFF.

This clonotype was counted many times. This chain uses TRBV6-1 with TRBJ2-7; TRBD2 matches at 10 bases. Per the germline V gene, CDR1 is MNHNS and CDR2 is SASEGT. Unmatched junction bases numbered 9, after V lost 7 bases and J lost 9 bases. This CDR3 has 13 amino acids. The CDR3: CASNQREGLVQYF. The CDR3 DNA reads as TGTGCCAGCAACCAGCGGGAGGGCCTAGTGCAGTACTTC.

V gene TRBV12-3 or TRBV12-4 combines with J gene TRBJ1-1; perhaps TRBD1 as D (5 bases). This CDR3 has 14 residues. Between the trimmed V and J ends, which lost 3 bases and 5 bases, there was a span of 13 bases. The CDR3, as DNA: TGTGCCAGCAGTTTGCGTCAGGGAGGGACTGAAGCTTTCTTT. Translation gives CASSLRQGGTEAFF.

The table lists this clonotype with many counts. This chain uses TRBV27 with TRBJ1-2; D is unclear. From germline, CDR1 is MNHEY and CDR2 SMNVEV (reference sequence). Trimming pared 4 bases from V and 8 bases from J, leaving 11 bases between. This CDR3 has 12 residues. The CDR3, as DNA: TGTGCCAGCAGTTCTGCTTGGGGAGGCTACACCTTC. Translation gives CASSSAWGGYTF.

This clonotype has ten or more counts. The V and J genes are TRBV6-6 and TRBJ1-1, with D hard to call. Germline V lookup: CDR1 MNHNY, CDR2 SVGAGI (reference sequence). Trimming took 7 bases from V and 1 from J, leaving 13 bases between them. The CDR3 covers 14 residues. This CDR3 reads CASTESFANTEAFF. The CDR3 bases are TGTGCCAGCACGGAGAGCTTTGCGAACACTGAAGCTTTCTTT.

This clonotype was observed at least ten times. The chain is built from TRBV7-2 and TRBJ2-5, with 9 bases fitting TRBD1. From germline, CDR1 is SGHTA and CDR2 FQGNSA. The CDR3 is made up of 15 amino acids. The V segment lost 4 bases and the J segment 4 bases; nucleotides outside the gene matches: 7. The CDR3 sequence: CASSSRTGAGETQYF. Written as DNA, the CDR3 is TGTGCCAGCAGCTCCAGGACAGGGGCGGGAGAGACCCAGTACTTC.

This clonotype was recorded at least ten times. The V and J genes are TRBV7-2 and TRBJ1-4, with D perhaps matching TRBD1 (6 bases). Germline lookup yields CDR1 SGHTA and CDR2 FQGNSA. This CDR3 is built from 15 residues. Trimming shortened V by 4 bases and J by 3 bases, and 12 bases separated the two germline ends. In nucleotides, the CDR3 is TGTGCCAGCAGCTACGGGGGCTTATCTAATGAAAAACTGTTTTTT. It codes for CASSYGGLSNEKLFF.

This clonotype was observed at least ten times. The chain couples TRBV20-1 to TRBJ2-7, with D possibly matching TRBD1 (6 bases). Trimming removed 4 bases from V and 4 bases from J, with 14 bases in between. This CDR3 spans 13 amino acids. The germline gives CDR1 DFQATT, CDR2 SNEGSKA (reference sequence). The DNA of the CDR3 is TGCAGTGCTACACAACCAGGGGCTTACGAGCAGTACTTC. As protein: CSATQPGAYEQYF.

The gene calls are TRBV10-3 and TRBJ2-3, with TRBD2 matching 10 bases. V was pared by 0 bases and J by 2 bases, with 8 bases of the junction left unmatched. The germline CDR1 and CDR2 sequences are ENHRY and SYGVKD. The CDR3 spans 18 residues. The CDR3 DNA reads as TGTGCCATCAGTGAGTCTTGGGGAACTAGCGGGGTCACAGATACGCAGTATTTT. This gives the protein CAISESWGTSGVTDTQYF.

This clonotype occurred many times. V usage is TRBV20-1 and J usage is TRBJ1-4, with 8 bases that match TRBD1. Losses at the gene ends were 4 bases for V and 8 bases for J; bases not matched to a gene: 6. Looked up from germline, CDR1 is DFQATT and CDR2 is SNEGSKA (reference sequence). CDR3 length: 13 residues. CDR3 sequence: CSATKGTGEKLFF. Here the CDR3 DNA reads TGCAGTGCTACCAAAGGGACAGGCGAAAAACTGTTTTTT.

This clonotype occurred many times. The chain has TRBV10-3 and TRBJ1-6; unclear D gene. The germline V and J ends were trimmed by 7 bases and 10 bases, with 14 bases remaining between them. The length of the CDR3 is 13 residues. Germline loops: CDR1 ENHRY, CDR2 SYGVKD. The CDR3 DNA sequence: TGTGCCATCACTCACCGCCTTGAGTCACCCCTCCACTTT. It is translated as CAITHRLESPLHF.

This clonotype was observed many times. J is TRBJ2-7 and V is TRBV12-3 or TRBV12-4; 10 bases align to TRBD1. The CDR3 contains 17 residues. Trimming removed 2 bases from V and 5 bases from J; junction bases left unmatched: 12. The CDR3 protein is CASSLSFRDRGRHEQYF. Written as DNA, the CDR3 is TGTGCCAGCAGTTTATCATTCCGGGACAGGGGTCGGCACGAGCAGTACTTC.

This clonotype was seen repeatedly, ten times or more. The V gene is TRBV20-1, the J gene TRBJ2-5; D gene unclear. This CDR3 has 15 amino acids. The V and J ends lost 0 bases and 8 bases respectively, with 19 bases between them. CDR1 is DFQATT, CDR2 SNEGSKA, per germline (reference sequence). CDR3 DNA sequence: TGCAGTGCTAGAGAGAGGAGACGCGTTCGGTTCACCCAGTACTTC. Protein product: CSARERRRVRFTQYF.